The rows below give T cell receptor beta chains drawn from one sample of a study of T cells expressing NK-cell markers. TCRdb reanalyzed the 5' RACE reads and collapses them to one entry per CDR3 protein, without DNA. There are some 2,000 distinct CDR3 sequences in the sample, with about 79% held by the top ten. The sample was blood T cells: a sorted CD56 or NKG2C T cell subset, CD4+ or CD8+ T cells, or bulk PBMC T cells (not recorded which). The receptor set was obtained from a woman younger than 30 in good health. Each CDR3 is given with its conserved first and last residue. Clone size appears in some rows only: once, few, many, or a class for an expanded clone.

v_gene	abundance	j_gene	CDR3aa
TRBV19	medium-sized	TRBJ1-1	CASKEETAPGGTEAFF
TRBV6-2/TRBV6-3	NA	TRBJ2-3	CASSYGQGADTQYF
TRBV15	NA	TRBJ2-6	CATSRGGDGANVLTF
TRBV20-1	NA	TRBJ2-5	CSAASGNQETQYF
TRBV24-1	NA	TRBJ2-7	CATTRDRGSEQYF
TRBV6-1	NA	TRBJ2-6	CASGTNSGANVLTF
TRBV27	NA	TRBJ2-7	CASRRTGWGYNEQYF
TRBV18	NA	TRBJ1-4	CASSLQKSNEKLFF
TRBV7-9	NA	TRBJ2-3	CASSFETSGGPSTDTQYF
TRBV6-4	medium-sized	TRBJ2-2	CASSDSAGGDTGELFF
TRBV7-9	NA	TRBJ1-2	CASSAGQGADYGYTF
TRBV4-3	NA	TRBJ2-1	CASSQELAGVYNEQFF
TRBV29-1	medium-sized	TRBJ2-1	CSVAGAGSGHDEQFF
TRBV6-5	NA	TRBJ2-7	CASRLGGTGGFYRQYF
TRBV6-1	NA	TRBJ2-7	CASNEREAGEQYF
TRBV2	NA	TRBJ1-5	CASSEYRADRVVTQHF
TRBV6-1	NA	TRBJ2-1	CASSLLSTGSLNEQFF
TRBV6-2/TRBV6-3	NA	TRBJ2-3	CASSSGRETDTQYF
TRBV6-4	NA	TRBJ2-1	CASSELAGGYNEQFF
TRBV15	NA	TRBJ2-7	CATSRMVNPAPEQYF
TRBV6-4	NA	TRBJ1-1	CASSAKGNTEAFF
TRBV6-5	NA	TRBJ1-1	CASSYVWDRDAFF
TRBV6-1	NA	TRBJ1-3	CASSELTGAGGNTIYF
TRBV4-3	NA	TRBJ1-5	CASSQGLGRAANQPQHF
TRBV27	NA	TRBJ1-1	CASSPTGSPEAFF
TRBV6-2/TRBV6-3	NA	TRBJ1-5	CASSPEPRLQGFNQPQHF
TRBV5-1	NA	TRBJ2-1	CASSTSGGAHEQFF
TRBV6-4	medium-sized	TRBJ2-3	CASSLTGGSSDTQYF
TRBV20-1	medium-sized	TRBJ2-7	CSARDGGAINGEQYF
TRBV6-4	medium-sized	TRBJ2-7	CASSASPGGQQYF
TRBV10-1	NA	TRBJ2-7	CASSDGASGSYEQYF
TRBV4-2	NA	TRBJ2-5	CASSQEFQDRGRETQYF
TRBV5-1	NA	TRBJ2-7	CASSLERSYEQYF
TRBV6-4	NA	TRBJ1-2	CASSPVGGDGIYGYTF
TRBV27	NA	TRBJ1-5	CASSRGQRSQPQHF
TRBV6-1	NA	TRBJ1-1	CASRDRGDTEAFF
TRBV6-4	NA	TRBJ2-1	CASSDAPGTGDNEQFF
TRBV20-1	NA	TRBJ2-1	CSARPYLTSGMVNEQFF
TRBV6-4	NA	TRBJ2-1	CASGQGEHEQFF
TRBV6-2/TRBV6-3	NA	TRBJ1-5	CASRDLRQGNQPQHF
TRBV6-2/TRBV6-3	NA	TRBJ2-4	CASSYRDRDIQYF
TRBV7-9	NA	TRBJ2-5	CASSSQRGGGETQYF
TRBV6-1	NA	TRBJ1-5	CASSEGQGIGGQPQHF
TRBV9	NA	TRBJ2-1	CASSPRGSGNGEQFF
TRBV28	NA	TRBJ2-6	CASSVTGSGANVLTF
TRBV6-1	NA	TRBJ2-5	CASSEGAGAETQYF
TRBV12-3/TRBV12-4	NA	TRBJ2-5	CASSPTQETQYF
TRBV5-5	medium-sized	TRBJ2-3	CASSDSTGLLTDTQYF
TRBV27	medium-sized	TRBJ1-1	CASSFGPNTEAFF
TRBV10-1	medium-sized	TRBJ2-3	CASGTGTSDTDTQYF